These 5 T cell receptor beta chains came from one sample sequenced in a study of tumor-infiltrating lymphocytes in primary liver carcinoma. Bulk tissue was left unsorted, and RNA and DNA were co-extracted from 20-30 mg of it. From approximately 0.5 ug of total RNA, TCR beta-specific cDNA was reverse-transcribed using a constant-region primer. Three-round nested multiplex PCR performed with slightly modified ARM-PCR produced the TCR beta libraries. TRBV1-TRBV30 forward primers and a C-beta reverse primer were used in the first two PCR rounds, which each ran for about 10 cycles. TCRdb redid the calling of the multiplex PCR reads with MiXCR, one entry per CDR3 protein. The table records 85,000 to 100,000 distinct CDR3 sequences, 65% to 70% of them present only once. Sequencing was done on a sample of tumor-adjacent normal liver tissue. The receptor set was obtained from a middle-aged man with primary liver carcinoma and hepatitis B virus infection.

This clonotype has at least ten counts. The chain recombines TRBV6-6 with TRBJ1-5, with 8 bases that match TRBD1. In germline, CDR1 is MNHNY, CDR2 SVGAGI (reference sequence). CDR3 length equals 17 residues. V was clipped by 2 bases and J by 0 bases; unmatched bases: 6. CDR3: CASSYPRTGNSNQPQHF. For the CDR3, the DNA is TGTGCCAGCAGTTACCCCCGGACAGGGAATAGCAATCAGCCCCAGCATTTT.

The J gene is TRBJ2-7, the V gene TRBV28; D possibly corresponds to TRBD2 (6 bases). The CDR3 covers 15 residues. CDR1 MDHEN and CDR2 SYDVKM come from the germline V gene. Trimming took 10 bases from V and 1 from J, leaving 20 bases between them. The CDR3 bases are TGTGCCAACACCCCTGGGACTGGAGATTCCTACGAGCAGTACTTC. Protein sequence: CANTPGTGDSYEQYF.

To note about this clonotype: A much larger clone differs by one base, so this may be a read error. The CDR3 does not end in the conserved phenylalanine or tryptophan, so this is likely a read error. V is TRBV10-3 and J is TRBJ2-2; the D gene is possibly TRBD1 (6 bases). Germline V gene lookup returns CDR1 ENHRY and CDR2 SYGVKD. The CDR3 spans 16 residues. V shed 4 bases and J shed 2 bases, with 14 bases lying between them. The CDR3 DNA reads TGTGCCATCAGTGGAGGGACAAACCCAAACACCGGGGAGCTGTTTTTA. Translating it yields CAISGGTNPNTGELFL.

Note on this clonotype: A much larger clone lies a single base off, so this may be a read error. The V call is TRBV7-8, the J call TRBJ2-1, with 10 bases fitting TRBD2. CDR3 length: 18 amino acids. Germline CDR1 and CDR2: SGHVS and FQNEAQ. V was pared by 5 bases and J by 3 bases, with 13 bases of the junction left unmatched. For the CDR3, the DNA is TGTGCCAGCAGCCAGTCCCCCCCTAGCGGGAGTGACTACAATGAGCAGTTCTTC. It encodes CASSQSPPSGSDYNEQFF.

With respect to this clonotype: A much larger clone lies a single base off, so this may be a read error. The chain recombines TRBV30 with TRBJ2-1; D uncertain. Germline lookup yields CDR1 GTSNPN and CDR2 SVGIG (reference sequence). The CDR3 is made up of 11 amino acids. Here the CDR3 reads CAWSSYDEQFF. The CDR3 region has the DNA TGTGCCTGGAGCTCCTACGATGAGCAGTTCTTC.